This T cell receptor beta chain was recovered during a study of post-analysis software for immune sequencing data. Prepared TCR beta cDNA libraries contained unique molecular identifiers. Each CDR3 protein is one row after TCRdb ran MiXCR on the PCR reads. The sample holds about 770,000 distinct CDR3 sequences, roughly 50% seen once. Study-wide results and limits: A few TRBV segments appeared more often in patients than in controls, and TRBV5-6, TRBV5-1 and TRBV20-1 were among these. Samples from one preparation batch, clustered by F measure, grouped strongly together.

The CDR3 loop spans 14 amino acids. In germline, CDR1 is MNHEY, CDR2 SVGEGT. Points on this clonotype: No antigen is known for it. Mismatch with germline at one junction end may stem from a read error.

This chain connects TRBV6-2 or TRBV6-3 to TRBJ2-5; D unresolved. The sequencing sample was made of blood. The sequence was obtained from a girl under 18 with multiple sclerosis. For the CDR3, the DNA is TGTACCAGCAGTTACGTGTCGGATCAAGAGACCCAGTACTTC. Protein product: CTSSYVSDQETQYF.